This section outlines one T cell receptor beta chain sequence together with its context. Combining a sample-barcoded 5' primer with a J-beta primer mix, a second PCR ran for roughly 7 to 12 cycles. Via MiXCR, TCRdb re-called the 5' RACE reads, giving one row per CDR3 protein. This table holds approximately 780,000 distinct CDR3 sequences, around 25% found once. The entry originates in a study of blood T cells in healthy people across ages. Study-level background: Template switching recovered approximately one barcoded beta molecule for every two T cells.

Per the germline V gene, CDR1 is SGHRS and CDR2 is YFSETQ. CDR3 length: 14 amino acids. V lost 2 bases to trimming and J lost 5 bases, with 10 bases between them. Each sample provided at least 5.5 micrograms of extracted total RNA. The sample also formed part of further work on T cells of mothers and their children. That source notes: Donors comprised three healthy Caucasian mothers plus their six children. Overlap in related mother-child pairs always slightly exceeded unrelated pairs, never significantly.

The source of this sequence is a boy aged 5 to 17 in good health. The source material was blood. This chain joins TRBV5-1 and TRBJ1-4, with D tentatively TRBD1 (5 bases). Written as DNA, the CDR3 is TGCGCCAGCAGCTTTGGGGGGTACAATGAAAAACTGTTTTTT. It encodes CASSFGGYNEKLFF.